A single sample gave rise to the 5 T cell receptor beta chains below, sequenced in a study of T cells in Graves' hyperthyroidism and ophthalmopathy. Amplified TCR beta CDR3 regions derived from RNA transcripts. Initially, a first-round RT-PCR of the TCR CDR3 employed the HTBI primer set. TCRdb independently ran MiXCR on the multiplex PCR reads; one entry per CDR3 protein. The sample lists a few hundred thousand distinct CDR3 sequences; about 18% were seen once. The sample taken for sequencing was blood. The receptors here all came from a man aged 18 to 29 with Graves' ophthalmopathy.

The rearrangement joins TRBV5-4 to TRBJ2-1; TRBD2 is a possible D gene (7 bases). This CDR3 contains 13 residues. Trimming removed 4 bases from V and 8 bases from J, with 13 bases in between. In germline, CDR1 is SGHNT, CDR2 YYREEE (reference sequence). The CDR3 reads CASSPQGGDEQFF. The CDR3 bases are TGTGCCAGCAGCCCTCAAGGGGGGGATGAGCAGTTCTTC.

The table lists this clonotype with a few counts. The chain couples TRBV6-1 to TRBJ2-1, with D tentatively TRBD1 or TRBD2 (6 bases each). The CDR3 loop spans 15 amino acids. CDR1 is MNHNS, CDR2 SASEGT, per germline. Trimming shortened V by 2 bases and J by 9 bases, and 17 bases separated the two germline ends. The CDR3 DNA is TGTGCCAGCAGTGAACTTGGAGGGGGGTTCGGTGAGCAGTTCTTC. This sequence encodes CASSELGGGFGEQFF.

This clonotype was found many times. The rearrangement uses TRBV27 and TRBJ1-4; D not certain. The CDR3 sequence is 15 residues long. V lost 3 bases and J 6 bases, leaving 14 bases between the germline ends. In germline, CDR1 is MNHEY, CDR2 SMNVEV (reference sequence). CDR3 sequence (DNA): TGTGCCAGCAGTTTTTTAGGGAAGGGCGATGAAAAACTGTTTTTT. Its translation is CASSFLGKGDEKLFF.

The chain is built from TRBV2 and TRBJ1-2; the D gene is possibly TRBD1 (5 bases). The V end was cut by 6 bases, the J end by 7 bases, with 6 bases between. The CDR3 is 10 amino acids. CDR1 is SNHLY and CDR2 is FYNNEI in the germline V gene. The CDR3 here is CASRGAGYTF. CDR3 coding DNA: TGTGCCAGCAGAGGGGCTGGCTACACCTTC.

As for this clonotype: Just one base apart from a much larger clone, this may be a read error. The chain has TRBV2 and TRBJ1-1; 7 bases match TRBD1. The CDR3 is made up of 15 amino acids. The germline CDR1 and CDR2 sequences are SNHLY and FYNNEI. The CDR3 loop reads CASSLAEQGGTKAFF. In nucleotides, the CDR3 is TGTGCCAGCAGTTTAGCGGAGCAGGGGGGCACTAAAGCTTTCTTT.